The next 19 T cell receptor beta chains were all read from a single sample in a study of cytomegalovirus exposure and HLA in healthy donors. Researchers ran the PCR with 60 Vbeta and 13 Jbeta primers. Assay: immunoSEQ multiplex PCR; the TCRdb copy retains only in-frame clones and omits some. The specimen's table records 65,000 to 95,000 clones. Specimen: PBMCs. These receptors all stem from a man younger than 45 in good health and CMV-seronegative.

The rearrangement uses TRBV2 and TRBJ1-4; unclear D gene. Per germline, CDR1 SNHLY and CDR2 FYNNEI. V lost 5 bases to trimming and J lost 7 bases, with 5 bases between them. The CDR3 is 11 amino acids. The CDR3 DNA reads as TGTGCCAGCAGTCAGATTGAAAAACTGTTTTTT. Encoded protein: CASSQIEKLFF.

The chain recombines TRBV2 with TRBJ2-5; 8 bases align to TRBD1. The V gene end was trimmed by 9 bases and the J gene end by 6 bases; junction bases not matched to a gene: 6. The CDR3 consists of 12 residues. Germline CDR1 is SNHLY and CDR2 is FYNNEI. The CDR3 loop reads CASQDRAKTQYF. CDR3 sequence (DNA): TGTGCCAGTCAGGACAGGGCGAAGACCCAGTACTTC. The whole variable domain, filled in from reference TRBV2 and TRBJ2-5, reads EPEVTQTPSHQVTQMGQEVILRCVPISNHLYFYWYRQILGQKVEFLVSFYNNEISEKSEIFDDQFSVERPDGSNFTLKIRSTKLEDSAMYFCASQDRAKTQYFGPGTRLLVL.

This chain joins TRBV20-1 and TRBJ1-2; D remains unclear. This CDR3 has 11 amino acids. Between the trimmed V and J ends, which lost 4 bases and 3 bases, there was a span of 6 bases. Germline V gene lookup returns CDR1 DFQATT and CDR2 SNEGSKA (reference sequence). In DNA form, the CDR3 reads TGCAGTGCTACGGGGTACTATGGCTACACCTTC. This sequence encodes CSATGYYGYTF.

Turning to this clone: At one end the junction does not follow the germline gene, possibly because of a read error. The chain uses TRBV18 and TRBJ1-2; no clear D gene. The CDR3 is 13 residues long. Germline values: CDR1 KGHSH, CDR2 LQKENI. The CDR3 is CASSPSSGSGYSF. The CDR3 bases are TGTGCCAGCTCACCATCGAGCGGGTCGGGCTACTCCTTC.

The rearrangement joins TRBV6-6 to TRBJ2-3; D remains ambiguous. With 7 bases removed from V and 1 base from J, the gap between germline ends came to 12 bases. The CDR3 length is 14 residues. Germline lookup yields CDR1 MNHNY and CDR2 SVGAGI (reference sequence). CDR3 in amino acids: CASTVQDRTDTQYF. CDR3 nucleotide sequence: TGTGCCAGCACCGTCCAGGATCGCACAGATACGCAGTATTTT.

The chain carries TRBV27 and TRBJ2-5; maybe TRBD2 (6 bases). Germline V gene sequence: CDR1 MNHEY, CDR2 SMNVEV (reference sequence). The CDR3 is made up of 15 amino acids. V lost 3 bases and J lost 4, with 15 bases in between. This CDR3 reads CASSLGPTEGETQYF. The CDR3 DNA sequence: TGTGCCAGCAGTTTGGGCCCGACGGAGGGAGAGACCCAGTACTTC.

The V and J genes are TRBV2 and TRBJ1-2; 9 positions match TRBD1. J lost 4 bases, V lost 9 bases, and 9 bases had no gene match. The CDR3 is 14 residues long. Looked up from germline, CDR1 is SNHLY and CDR2 is FYNNEI. The CDR3 here is CARDPGTGIYGYTF. CDR3 DNA sequence: TGTGCCAGAGACCCCGGGACAGGGATCTATGGCTACACCTTC.

This chain connects TRBV6-5 to TRBJ2-2; possibly TRBD2 for D (5 bases). CDR1 is MNHEY, CDR2 SVGAGI, per germline. CDR3 size: 14 residues. Trimming pared 0 bases from V and 3 bases from J, leaving 5 bases between. CDR3 bases: TGTGCCAGCAGTTACTCGGGAGACACCGGGGAGCTGTTTTTT. Residues: CASSYSGDTGELFF.

The CDR3 nucleotides are TGTGCCAGCAGCTTACCTAGCGGGAGTGGAAACAATGAGCAGTTCTTC. Protein: CASSLPSGSGNNEQFF. This sequence joins TRBV7-9 and TRBJ2-1, with TRBD2 matching 10 bases. The CDR3 is made up of 16 amino acids. The germline V gene has CDR1 SEHNR and CDR2 FQNEAQ (reference sequence). V shed 2 bases and J 5 bases; nucleotides not matched to a gene: 6. The whole variable domain, filled in from reference TRBV7-9 and TRBJ2-1, reads DTGVSQNPRHKITKRGQNVTFRCDPISEHNRLYWYRQTLGQGPEFLTYFQNEAQLEKSRLLSDRFSAERPKGSFSTLEIQRTEQGDSAMYLCASSLPSGSGNNEQFFGPGTRLTVL.

V and J are TRBV4-3 and TRBJ2-1; weak D call: TRBD2 (6 bases). The V and J ends lost 0 bases and 0 bases respectively, with 9 bases between them. Germline V lookup: CDR1 LGHNA, CDR2 YSLEER. The CDR3 is made up of 16 amino acids. DNA of the CDR3: TGCGCCAGCAGCCAAGAGGAGGGACGCTCCTACAATGAGCAGTTCTTC. Its translation is CASSQEEGRSYNEQFF.

V usage is TRBV18 and J usage is TRBJ1-2; possible D gene TRBD1, 6 bases. V lost 3 bases to trimming and J lost 3 bases, with 20 bases between them. The germline V gene encodes CDR1 KGHSH and CDR2 LQKENI. The CDR3 covers 17 residues. The CDR3 nucleotides are TGTGCCAGCTCACCCTTAAGAACCAGGGGTATAGACTATGGCTACACCTTC. Translated, it gives CASSPLRTRGIDYGYTF.

This sequence joins TRBV11-3 and TRBJ1-1; D gene unclear. The V gene's germline CDR1 is SGHNT and CDR2 YENEEA. The CDR3 has 14 residues. Trimming shortened V by 1 base and J by 3 bases, and 9 bases separated the two germline ends. The chain's CDR3 is CASSLGGPDTEAFF. The CDR3 DNA is TGTGCCAGCAGCTTAGGAGGGCCAGACACTGAAGCTTTCTTT.

CDR3 residues: CASSFPFRGGAKGNTIYF. As DNA, the CDR3 is TGTGCCAGCAGCTTCCCTTTCCGAGGGGGCGCGAAGGGAAACACCATATATTTT. J is TRBJ1-3 and V is TRBV11-2, with 7 bases that match TRBD1. V dropped 3 bases and J dropped 4; count of bases not matched to a gene: 15. CDR3 length: 18 amino acids. The V gene's germline CDR1 is SGHAT and CDR2 FQNNGV.

The rearrangement joins TRBV6-1 to TRBJ1-2; TRBD1 aligns across 8 bases. J lost 4 bases, V lost 6 bases, and 7 bases had no gene match. The CDR3 totals 14 residues. CDR1 and CDR2 from the germline V gene are MNHNS and SASEGT. The CDR3 spells CASRAGQETYGYTF. The DNA for the CDR3 is TGTGCCAGCAGGGCGGGACAGGAGACCTATGGCTACACCTTC.

This chain connects TRBV19 to TRBJ2-3; D might be TRBD1 (6 bases). The germline V gene encodes CDR1 LNHDA and CDR2 SQIVND (reference sequence). The CDR3 length is 19 residues. Trimming removed 3 bases from V and 4 bases from J, with 26 bases in between. The CDR3 nucleotides read TGTGCCAGTAGTATTACGGGCATGGCGCAGGGGTCTCGGGCAGATACGCAGTATTTT. This encodes CASSITGMAQGSRADTQYF.

This rearrangement joins TRBV28 to TRBJ2-2; 8 bases are shared with TRBD2. V shed 6 bases and J 7 bases; nucleotides not matched to a gene: 13. The CDR3 is 16 residues long. Germline CDR1 reads MDHEN; CDR2 reads SYDVKM. The CDR3 region has the DNA TGTGCCAGCAGAACCCCGGGACTAGGAGAAAGCGGGGAGCTGTTTTTT. Translating gives CASRTPGLGESGELFF.

The chain is built from TRBV11-2 and TRBJ2-5; no definite D call. V lost 1 base and J 5 bases, leaving 8 bases between the germline ends. Germline loops: CDR1 SGHAT, CDR2 FQNNGV. The CDR3 sequence is 13 residues long. CDR3 sequence: CASSLGVSETQYF. The CDR3 DNA is TGTGCCAGCAGCTTAGGTGTGAGCGAGACCCAGTACTTC.

Here the CDR3 reads CATSRRPGQGAQGNQPQHF. DNA of the CDR3: TGTGCCACCAGCAGGAGGCCGGGACAGGGGGCTCAGGGCAATCAGCCCCAGCATTTT. The chain is built from TRBV15 and TRBJ1-5; 12 bases are a match to TRBD1. V shed 3 bases, J shed 2 bases, and the junction held 11 bases outside the gene matches. Germline-derived CDR1 and CDR2 are LNHNV and YYDKDF (reference sequence). The length of the CDR3 is 19 residues.

The genes are TRBV6-1 and TRBJ2-1, with TRBD2 matching 13 bases. The CDR3 is 15 residues long. The junction had 5 bases not matched to a gene; V was cut back by 7 bases and J by 5 bases. Germline loops: CDR1 MNHNS, CDR2 SASEGT. The CDR3 coding sequence is TGTGCCAGCATGACGGGACTAGCGGGGCACAATGAGCAGTTCTTC. This gives the protein CASMTGLAGHNEQFF.